Presented here are 15 T cell receptor beta chains from one specimen sequenced in a study of molecular identifiers for immune sequencing clone quantification. TCRdb fed the PCR reads into MiXCR, producing one record per CDR3 protein. Found here are around 460,000 distinct CDR3 sequences, around 25% of them singletons; the top ten hold roughly 0.77%. Sequences were obtained from naive CD8+ T cells from blood, with Jurkat cell RNA spiked in. Regarding subset: FACS-sorted CD8+CD4-CCR7+CD45RA+ naive T cells. The origin of the receptors is a human donor in good health. Some libraries in this study had Jurkat cell RNA spiked in.

This clonotype was seen a few times. The gene calls are TRBV7-9 and TRBJ1-5, with 9 bases matching TRBD1. This CDR3 is 15 amino acids long. V dropped 5 bases and J dropped 4; count of bases not matched to a gene: 6. Germline CDR1 and CDR2: SEHNR and FQNEAQ (reference sequence). The CDR3 loop is CASSRDREGNQPQHF. CDR3 DNA sequence: TGTGCCAGCAGCCGGGACAGGGAGGGGAATCAGCCCCAGCATTTT. Full variable domain (outside the CDR3, taken from reference TRBV7-9 and TRBJ1-5): DTGVSQNPRHKITKRGQNVTFRCDPISEHNRLYWYRQTLGQGPEFLTYFQNEAQLEKSRLLSDRFSAERPKGSFSTLEIQRTEQGDSAMYLCASSRDREGNQPQHFGDGTRLSIL.

Concerning this clonotype: Given a much more abundant clone one base away, this may be a read error. The chain has TRBV19 and TRBJ2-2, with TRBD2 as a possible D gene (5 bases). This CDR3 contains 15 residues. CDR1 is LNHDA, CDR2 SQIVND, per germline (reference sequence). The CDR3 region has the DNA TGTGCCAGTAGCCTCCAGGACGAGAACACCGGGGAGCTGGTTTTT. Encoded protein: CASSLQDENTGELVF. The entire variable domain, with the rest obtained from reference TRBV19 and TRBJ2-2, is as follows: DGGITQSPKYLFRKEGQNVTLSCEQNLNHDAMYWYRQDPGQGLRLIYYSQIVNDFQKGDIAEGYSVSREKKESFPLTVTSAQKNPTAFYLCASSLQDENTGELVFGEGSRLTVL.

This clonotype was recorded at least ten times. V is TRBV3-1 and J is TRBJ2-2; D is uncertain. CDR3 length: 15 residues. Trimming took 0 bases from V and 4 from J, leaving 9 bases between them. Germline V gene lookup returns CDR1 LGHDT and CDR2 YNNKEL (reference sequence). This CDR3 reads CASSQERAGTGELFF. DNA for the CDR3: TGTGCCAGCAGCCAAGAACGCGCAGGCACCGGGGAGCTGTTTTTT.

Comments on this clonotype: A read error may be the cause here, since a much bigger clone is one base away. The chain employs TRBV7-9 and TRBJ1-2, with TRBD1 as a possible D gene (5 bases). Trimming pared 4 bases from V and 3 bases from J, leaving 15 bases between. The CDR3 consists of 15 residues. Germline CDR1 reads SEHNR; CDR2 reads FQNEAQ (reference sequence). The CDR3 coding sequence is TGTGCCAGCAGCTCGGGACTGGGATACGACTATGGCTACACCTTC. It codes for CASSSGLGYDYGYTF. The full variable domain, completed using reference TRBV7-9 and TRBJ1-2, is DTGVSQNPRHKITKRGQNVTFRCDPISEHNRLYWYRQTLGQGPEFLTYFQNEAQLEKSRLLSDRFSAERPKGSFSTLEIQRTEQGDSAMYLCASSSGLGYDYGYTFGSGTRLTVV.

This clonotype came up a few times. This chain links TRBV28 with TRBJ2-1, with 8 bases that match TRBD2. CDR1 MDHEN and CDR2 SYDVKM come from the germline V gene. CDR3 length: 14 amino acids. J was trimmed by 6 bases and V by 3 bases; bases with no gene match: 4. The CDR3 reads CASSFSLAGNEQFF. CDR3 DNA: TGTGCCAGCAGTTTTAGTCTAGCGGGCAATGAGCAGTTCTTC.

The V and J genes are TRBV29-1 and TRBJ2-1, with 9 bases that match TRBD1. The CDR3 is made up of 17 amino acids. Losses at the gene ends were 5 bases for V and 0 bases for J; bases not matched to a gene: 11. The germline CDR1 and CDR2 sequences are SQVTM and ANQGSEA. CDR3 bases: TGCAGCGTTCACCTCAGGGGGACAGGGAGCTCCTACAATGAGCAGTTCTTC. It translates to CSVHLRGTGSSYNEQFF.

The V call is TRBV11-2, the J call TRBJ2-2; D unresolved. The CDR3 has 13 residues. Germline V gene data show CDR1 as SGHAT and CDR2 as FQNNGV. Trimming cost V 0 bases and J 8 bases, with 7 bases left between them. The CDR3 loop is CASSLEFWGELFF. The CDR3 DNA is TGTGCCAGCAGCTTAGAGTTTTGGGGGGAGCTGTTTTTT.

There are a few counts of this clonotype. This chain connects TRBV4-3 to TRBJ1-1; D remains ambiguous. From germline, CDR1 is LGHNA and CDR2 YSLEER. This CDR3 has 14 residues. V lost 1 base to trimming and J lost 2 bases, with 8 bases between them. The CDR3 region is CASSQGARNTEAFF. Here the CDR3 DNA reads TGCGCCAGCAGCCAAGGAGCCAGAAACACTGAAGCTTTCTTT.

This clonotype turned up a few times. The chain carries TRBV4-3 and TRBJ2-7; no clear D. This CDR3 has 14 residues. The germline V and J ends were trimmed by 0 bases and 0 bases, with 6 bases remaining between them. From germline, CDR1 is LGHNA and CDR2 YSLEER. CDR3 sequence: CASSQDRPSYEQYF. The CDR3 DNA follows: TGCGCCAGCAGCCAAGACAGGCCCTCCTACGAGCAGTACTTC.

A remark on this clonotype: The CDR3 does not end in the conserved phenylalanine or tryptophan, so this is likely a read error. V gene TRBV3-1 combines with J gene TRBJ2-7; D gene ambiguous. V lost 0 bases and J lost 3, with 9 bases in between. The CDR3 runs 14 residues. Germline values: CDR1 LGHDT, CDR2 YNNKEL (reference sequence). The CDR3: CASSQDWPLYEQYL. The CDR3 DNA is TGTGCCAGCAGCCAAGATTGGCCCCTCTACGAGCAGTACCTC.

The V call is TRBV7-9, the J call TRBJ2-2, with D possibly matching TRBD2 (6 bases). CDR3 size: 15 residues. Germline-derived CDR1 and CDR2 are SEHNR and FQNEAQ (reference sequence). V dropped 8 bases and J dropped 4 bases, with 17 bases sitting between them. The CDR3 region has the DNA TGTGCCAGCTTGGGGACGGCGGGGCGCACCGGGGAGCTGTTTTTT. Encoded protein: CASLGTAGRTGELFF.

The chain is built from TRBV7-9 and TRBJ1-5; TRBD1 agrees at 9 bases. Per the germline V gene, CDR1 is SEHNR and CDR2 is FQNEAQ (reference sequence). V shed 8 bases and J 6 bases; nucleotides not matched to a gene: 8. The CDR3 length is 14 residues. CDR3 DNA sequence: TGTGCCAGCGGACAGGGACAGGGTGTTCAGCCCCAGCATTTT. Amino acids: CASGQGQGVQPQHF. Full variable domain (outside the CDR3, taken from reference TRBV7-9 and TRBJ1-5): DTGVSQNPRHKITKRGQNVTFRCDPISEHNRLYWYRQTLGQGPEFLTYFQNEAQLEKSRLLSDRFSAERPKGSFSTLEIQRTEQGDSAMYLCASGQGQGVQPQHFGDGTRLSIL.

At least ten counts were recorded for this clonotype. The chain is built from TRBV5-5 and TRBJ2-3; the D is unclear. Trimming cost V 1 base and J 5 bases, with 5 bases left between them. CDR1 and CDR2 from the germline V gene are SGHKS and YYEKEE (reference sequence). This CDR3 is built from 12 residues. CDR3 loop: CASSLWGDTQYF. The CDR3 nucleotides read TGTGCCAGCAGCTTGTGGGGAGATACGCAGTATTTT.

This clonotype has ten or more counts. This sequence joins TRBV5-6 and TRBJ1-1; unclear D gene. The CDR3 extends over 14 amino acids. The ends were cut back, 4 bases at V and 5 bases at J, with 15 bases in the middle. CDR1 is SGHDT and CDR2 is YYEEEE in the germline V gene. The CDR3 DNA reads TGTGCCAGCAGCGATACAGCTGTTCTAACTGAAGCTTTCTTT. Translated: CASSDTAVLTEAFF.

This clonotype was counted at least ten times. The rearrangement uses TRBV5-6 and TRBJ2-7; D gene ambiguous. Germline CDR1 is SGHDT and CDR2 is YYEEEE. This CDR3 has 12 residues. V lost 2 bases, J lost 2 bases, and 5 bases lay in between. The CDR3 loop reads CASSFRAYEQYF. CDR3 in DNA: TGTGCCAGCAGCTTTAGGGCCTACGAGCAGTACTTC.